These T cell receptor beta chains were read from a single sample in a study of blood T cell repertoires in COVID-19. The data were produced by immunoSEQ multiplex PCR, yet TCRdb's version contains in-frame clones alone and is incomplete. Among around 300,000 clones listed, about 90% were seen once. The sample consisted of PBMCs or T cells enriched from blood (not recorded which). The receptors shown here come from a woman aged 18-29 years with acute COVID-19. The conserved cysteine and the conserved F or W are not part of the CDR3 here.

j_gene,v_gene,CDR3aa
TRBJ2-1,TRBV9,ASSDGTSGYNEQF
TRBJ2-4,TRBV9,ASSVAPYPTGSKNIQY
TRBJ2-5,TRBV24-1,ATSDLRTQGQETQY
TRBJ2-1,TRBV18,ASSPGLVSYNEQF
TRBJ2-7,TRBV19,ASSTGQGYEQY
TRBJ1-1,TRBV30,AWYKTGAF
TRBJ2-3,TRBV19,ASATRAGDTQY
TRBJ2-3,TRBV4-2,ASSQGTSGGTDTQY
TRBJ2-4,TRBV5-1,ASSLGTQGAWGQQELAKNIQY
TRBJ1-1,TRBV9,ASSVGRGRDTEAF
TRBJ1-1,TRBV27,ASSHPTGGTEAF
TRBJ1-6,TRBV28,ASSLTKQASYNSPLH
TRBJ1-1,TRBV29-1,SVGQGNTEAF
TRBJ2-2,TRBV5-1,ASSIETGELF
TRBJ2-2,TRBV9,ASSVRTSGTTGELF
TRBJ1-4,TRBV28,ASSRRQRNEKLF
TRBJ1-3,TRBV11-3,ASSSSWDRAGNTIY
TRBJ1-5,TRBV28,ASSVLVAHRGNQPQH
TRBJ2-1,TRBV5-1,ASSLLGQGSRDEQF
TRBJ1-1,TRBV7-3,ASSPDRDSEAF
TRBJ1-6,TRBV19,ASSSRQGNSPLH
TRBJ1-2,TRBV28,ASSFGERDPNYGYT
TRBJ2-5,TRBV14,ASSQERTQQETQY
TRBJ1-2,TRBV28,ASSLVAGWPGYT
TRBJ1-2,TRBV27,ASSFSDRGYGYT
TRBJ1-1,TRBV12-2,ASRSRSGNTEAF
TRBJ2-3,TRBV12-2,ASRLVVSQTGTDTQY